These 20 T cell receptor beta chains were sequenced from one sample in a study of CD8 T cells in ankylosing spondylitis. TCRdb re-derived calls from the 5' RACE reads in MiXCR, one entry per CDR3 protein. The table records about 130,000 distinct CDR3 sequences, about 6.7% of them present only once. The sample was blood, either unsorted or a sorted T cell fraction (not recorded which). All receptors derive from a female donor with ankylosing spondylitis or in good health (not recorded which).

This clonotype came up a few times. The rearrangement links TRBV7-9 to TRBJ1-4; 9 nucleotides align to TRBD1. The V gene's germline CDR1 is SEHNR and CDR2 FQNEAQ (reference sequence). The trim removed 5 bases at V and 4 bases at J, leaving 8 bases unmatched. The CDR3 totals 16 residues. The CDR3 region has the DNA TGTGCCAGCAGCCAGGACAGGGGAGAAGATAATGAAAAACTGTTTTTT. It is translated as CASSQDRGEDNEKLFF.

This clonotype appeared many times. The chain has TRBV5-1 and TRBJ2-2, with D perhaps being TRBD1 or TRBD2 (5 bases each). The CDR3 runs 16 residues. V lost 3 bases, J lost 6 bases, and 18 bases lay in between. Germline loops: CDR1 SGHRS, CDR2 YFSETQ. CDR3 DNA sequence: TGCGCCAGCAGCTGGGACCCCGACATAAGCCCCGGGGAGCTGTTTTTT. Protein sequence: CASSWDPDISPGELFF.

This clonotype was seen many times. The chain employs TRBV4-3 and TRBJ2-7; 7 bases line up with TRBD1. This CDR3 has 16 amino acids. Germline V gene data show CDR1 as LGHNA and CDR2 as YSLEER. V was pared by 0 bases and J by 0 bases, with 5 bases of the junction left unmatched. Written as DNA, the CDR3 is TGCGCCAGCAGCCAAGAATACAGGGGCCTCTCCTACGAGCAGTACTTC. It translates to CASSQEYRGLSYEQYF.

This clonotype was recorded at least ten times. The chain is built from TRBV29-1 and TRBJ1-1; possible D gene TRBD1, 6 bases. CDR3 length: 12 residues. Deletions cut 3 bases from V and 6 bases from J, with 11 bases between. The germline V gene encodes CDR1 SQVTM and CDR2 ANQGSEA. The CDR3 DNA sequence: TGCAGCGTTGACAGGGGATCCCCTGAAGCTTTCTTT. It yields the protein CSVDRGSPEAFF.

This clonotype was counted at least ten times. The rearrangement joins TRBV7-2 to TRBJ2-5; perhaps TRBD1 as D (5 bases). V lost 2 bases and J 1 base, leaving 11 bases between the germline ends. This CDR3 region has 15 residues. Germline V lookup: CDR1 SGHTA, CDR2 FQGNSA. CDR3 nucleotide sequence: TGTGCCAGCAGCTTAACAGGAACGCTCCAAGAGACCCAGTACTTC. This codes for CASSLTGTLQETQYF.

This clonotype was observed many times. This rearrangement joins TRBV4-2 to TRBJ2-2; 9 bases are a match to TRBD1. V shed 5 bases, J shed 0 bases, and the junction held 4 bases outside the gene matches. CDR1 and CDR2 (germline): LGHNA, YNFKEQ. This CDR3 contains 16 residues. The CDR3 region is CASSSRTGANTGELFF. The CDR3 coding sequence is TGTGCCAGCAGCTCACGGACAGGGGCGAACACCGGGGAGCTGTTTTTT.

Ten or more counts support this clonotype. J is TRBJ2-3 and V is TRBV5-1; tentative D call: TRBD1 (5 bases). V was trimmed by 2 bases and J by 6 bases, leaving 19 bases between them. Germline CDR1 is SGHRS and CDR2 is YFSETQ. The CDR3 totals 16 residues. The CDR3 is CASSFGRALGGDTQYF. DNA for the CDR3: TGCGCCAGCAGCTTCGGCAGGGCCTTGGGCGGCGATACGCAGTATTTT.

This clonotype occurred many times. V is TRBV3-1 and J is TRBJ1-1; perhaps TRBD1 as D (6 bases). In germline, CDR1 is LGHDT, CDR2 YNNKEL (reference sequence). Trimming pared 4 bases from V and 7 bases from J, leaving 10 bases between. CDR3 length: 12 amino acids. The CDR3 protein is CASSLGGVEAFF. The CDR3 DNA follows: TGTGCCAGCAGCCTAGGGGGGGTTGAAGCTTTCTTT.

This clonotype was counted many times. CDR3 loop: CASSLRTGNNEQFF. The DNA of the CDR3 is TGCGCCAGCAGCTTGAGGACAGGGAACAATGAGCAGTTCTTC. This chain joins TRBV5-1 and TRBJ2-1, with 8 bases lining up with TRBD1. The germline gives CDR1 SGHRS, CDR2 YFSETQ. The CDR3 runs to 14 residues. V lost 1 base to trimming and J lost 5 bases; unmatched junction nucleotides: 2.

This clonotype was observed at least ten times. This chain connects TRBV20-1 to TRBJ1-5; D is perhaps TRBD1 (5 bases). V gave up 0 bases and J gave up 9 bases, with 9 bases separating them. The germline V gene has CDR1 DFQATT and CDR2 SNEGSKA (reference sequence). This CDR3 has 12 residues. In DNA, the CDR3 is TGCAGTGCTAGAGATCAGGGACGGCCCCAGCATTTT. It encodes CSARDQGRPQHF.

This clonotype was recorded many times. This chain uses TRBV20-1 with TRBJ2-1; perhaps TRBD2 as D (5 bases). Trimming removed 7 bases at V and 5 bases at J, with 15 bases between. This CDR3 has 13 residues. CDR1 is DFQATT, CDR2 SNEGSKA, per germline (reference sequence). The CDR3: CSGEDRGNNEQFF. The CDR3 bases are TGCAGTGGCGAGGACCGAGGGAACAATGAGCAGTTCTTC.

Ten or more counts support this clonotype. The rearrangement links TRBV7-3 to TRBJ1-1; 11 bases fit TRBD1. CDR3 size: 16 residues. Germline trimming cut 3 bases from V and 0 bases from J; bases unmatched to any gene: 3. Per germline, CDR1 SGHTA and CDR2 FQGTGA. The CDR3 is CASSFGTGGMNTEAFF. In DNA, the CDR3 is TGTGCCAGCAGCTTCGGGACAGGGGGAATGAACACTGAAGCTTTCTTT.

This clonotype has a count of ten or more. The chain employs TRBV4-1 and TRBJ1-3, with D tentatively TRBD1 (6 bases). The germline V gene encodes CDR1 MGHRA and CDR2 YSYEKL. The CDR3 has 18 amino acids. The V end lost 3 bases, the J end lost 0 bases, and 18 bases lay between the germline ends. CDR3 coding DNA: TGCGCCAGCAGCCAGACTACTCCGGACAGCCTCTCTGGAAACACCATATATTTT. It is translated as CASSQTTPDSLSGNTIYF.

This clonotype occurred many times. V and J are TRBV6-1 and TRBJ2-5; D is uncertain. The length of the CDR3 is 16 residues. The germline CDR1 and CDR2 sequences are MNHNS and SASEGT. Trimming cost V 7 bases and J 0 bases, with 18 bases left between them. Here the CDR3 DNA reads TGTGCCAGCACCCGATGGGAAACCCAGTACCAAGAGACCCAGTACTTC. Its protein product is CASTRWETQYQETQYF.

In its sample, this clonotype was seen many times. The J gene is TRBJ2-1, the V gene TRBV5-1; the D gene is possibly TRBD1 (5 bases). The V and J ends lost 0 bases and 7 bases respectively, with 11 bases between them. Germline V lookup: CDR1 SGHRS, CDR2 YFSETQ. The CDR3 extends over 14 amino acids. DNA of the CDR3: TGCGCCAGCAGCTTGGTGCCAGGGCCTAATGAGCAGTTCTTC. The encoded protein is CASSLVPGPNEQFF.

This clonotype was counted many times. The V and J genes are TRBV5-1 and TRBJ2-5; D unclear. Germline lookup yields CDR1 SGHRS and CDR2 YFSETQ. The CDR3 sequence is 14 residues long. Trimming shortened V by 4 bases and J by 2 bases, and 12 bases separated the two germline ends. For the CDR3, the DNA is TGCGCCAGCAGCCTTATGACCCTACAAGAGACCCAGTACTTC. It specifies CASSLMTLQETQYF.

Ten or more counts support this clonotype. The chain is built from TRBV12-3 or TRBV12-4 and TRBJ2-2, with D perhaps matching TRBD2 (6 bases). There are 15 residues in the CDR3. The germline V and J ends were trimmed by 7 bases and 5 bases, with 17 bases remaining between them. The CDR3 nucleotides read TGTGCCAGCACCTCACATCCAGGGAGGACCGGGGAGCTGTTTTTT. Its protein is CASTSHPGRTGELFF.

This clonotype has a count of ten or more. The CDR3 spells CASSQGDIAGWTNEKLFF. For the CDR3, the DNA is TGTGCCAGCAGCCAAGGGGACATCGCTGGTTGGACTAATGAAAAACTGTTTTTT. V is TRBV25-1 and J is TRBJ1-4; D is perhaps TRBD1 (6 bases). The germline gives CDR1 MGHDK, CDR2 SYGVNS. This CDR3 is 18 amino acids long. The V gene lost 6 bases and the J gene lost 2 bases, with 22 bases spanning the gap.

This clonotype was found many times. V gene TRBV7-2 combines with J gene TRBJ1-5; D not certain. V lost 5 bases, J lost 5 bases, and 16 bases lay in between. The CDR3 length is 15 residues. Germline lookup yields CDR1 SGHTA and CDR2 FQGNSA. The CDR3 coding sequence is TGTGCCAGCAGCGCAGACGCCGGCCACTATCAGCCCCAGCATTTT. Its protein product is CASSADAGHYQPQHF.

This clonotype was observed at least ten times. The rearrangement joins TRBV29-1 to TRBJ2-7; D is uncertain. This CDR3 contains 12 residues. Germline CDR1 is SQVTM and CDR2 is ANQGSEA. V was pared by 4 bases and J by 3 bases, with 10 bases between. CDR3 in amino acids: CSVVKGNYEQYF. DNA for the CDR3: TGCAGCGTTGTTAAGGGTAACTACGAGCAGTACTTC.